This T cell receptor (beta chain) was sequenced during a study of OX40 agonist ivuxolimab in advanced cancers. Regarding the complete study: Ivuxolimab was a fully human IgG2 agonistic monoclonal antibody targeting the costimulatory receptor OX40 (CD134). Patients were allowed to have had prior anti-PD-1, anti-PD-L1 or anti-CTLA-4 therapy, and 40% to 45% of the dose-escalation patients had previously received checkpoint inhibitors. In the dose-escalation cohort, roughly 80% of patients were male, and the mean age was approximately 60 years, with a range of roughly 23 to 85. Intravenous ivuxolimab was administered to patients every 2 weeks at six dose levels: 0.01, 0.1, 0.3, 1.5, 3 and 10 mg/kg. The paper describes the monotherapy dose-escalation part (N of about 52 patients) of the phase I trial of ivuxolimab. The purpose of peripheral TCRbeta sequencing was to test whether ivuxolimab changed TCR sequence diversity and led to clonal T-cell expansion. Of the roughly 51 dose-escalation patients, hepatocellular carcinoma was present in around 20, melanoma in roughly 15, renal cell carcinoma in 9 and head and neck cancer in 9. Partial responses occurred in three dose-escalation patients, of whom one had hepatocellular carcinoma and two had cutaneous melanoma. Beyond this particular receptor, the publication reports: After ivuxolimab, CD8+ T cells had more expanded clones than CD4+ T cells on average. At doses of 0.1 to 3.0 mg/kg, clonal expansion of both CD4+ and CD8+ T cells in blood was seen between baseline and week 6. Low levels of normalized T-cell clonal expansion were also seen in some patients who did not respond. Which antigens the clonally expanded peripheral T cells were specific for was not determined. Partial responders in the 0.1-3.0 mg/kg groups had among the lowest normalized peripheral clonal expansion, especially among CD8+ T cells.

For this clone: What this receptor recognizes is not known. No base quality values were provided; no much bigger clone lies one nucleotide off.

The trial excluded patients who had a history of autoimmune disease or were on systemic immunosuppression. In every dose cohort, peripheral blood was drawn for TCR sequencing at baseline, cycle 4 day 1, and cycle 7 day 1. The samples were drawn from a first-in-human, open-label, multicenter phase I dose-escalation trial of ivuxolimab. Adults with locally advanced or metastatic melanoma, renal cell carcinoma, hepatocellular carcinoma or head and neck squamous cell carcinoma were enrolled in the trial. CD4+ and CD8+ T cells were sorted separately from peripheral blood before TCR sequencing. To sequence the TCRbeta CDR3 region, genomic DNA was isolated from the sorted cells. The immunoSEQ Assay was used to sequence the TCRbeta CDR3 regions. Drawn from immuneACCESS, this table holds only the in-frame rearrangements with V and J called that TCRdb kept. Clones are partly lost; checked studies trace under half to an unresolved V gene and leave the rest unexplained. A total of about 67,000 clones appear in this sample, more than 75% of them only once. Under 9.5% of the sample lies in the top ten.

CDR1 SGHVS and CDR2 FQNEAQ were looked up in the germline V gene. Trimming removed 4 bases from V and 0 bases from J, leaving 16 bases between the germline ends. Taken from cysteine to phenylalanine, the CDR3 has 17 residues. Left in the record is the CDR3 DNA by itself, 51 bases read in frame from the first base. This chain joins TRBV7-8 to TRBJ1-3; possibly the D gene is TRBD1, per 6 matching bases. Here the sequenced sample was CD4+ or CD8+ T cells sorted from blood, taken in a trial of the OX40 agonist ivuxolimab. The receptor comes from an adult with an advanced solid tumor such as melanoma, head and neck, liver or kidney cancer. Read as DNA, the sequence is TGTGCCAGCAGCTCGTACCGGGGGCCCAGCTCTGGAAACACCATATATTTT. Translated, this is CASSSYRGPSSGNTIYF.